This entry features one TCR beta chain sequence. Data came from immunoSEQ multiplex PCR; TCRdb stores just in-frame clones and leaves some out. The table lists some 330,000 clones, 89% of them singletons, with over 1.5% in the top ten. This record belongs to a study of blood T cell repertoires in COVID-19. About the research overall: The analysed material was cDNA or gDNA that came from T cells, B-cell-depleted T cells, or PBMCs.

Trimming removed 6 bases at V and 4 bases at J, with 9 bases between. Germline loops: CDR1 WSHSY, CDR2 SAAADI. The CDR3 extends over 12 amino acids. Source material: peripheral blood. The receptor was derived from a woman in her 30s with COVID-19, enrolled during active disease. The genes are TRBV10-2 and TRBJ2-5; D remains ambiguous. CDR3 in amino acids: CASSRVRETQYF. As DNA, the CDR3 is TGCGCCAGCAGCCGAGTGAGAGAGACCCAGTACTTC.